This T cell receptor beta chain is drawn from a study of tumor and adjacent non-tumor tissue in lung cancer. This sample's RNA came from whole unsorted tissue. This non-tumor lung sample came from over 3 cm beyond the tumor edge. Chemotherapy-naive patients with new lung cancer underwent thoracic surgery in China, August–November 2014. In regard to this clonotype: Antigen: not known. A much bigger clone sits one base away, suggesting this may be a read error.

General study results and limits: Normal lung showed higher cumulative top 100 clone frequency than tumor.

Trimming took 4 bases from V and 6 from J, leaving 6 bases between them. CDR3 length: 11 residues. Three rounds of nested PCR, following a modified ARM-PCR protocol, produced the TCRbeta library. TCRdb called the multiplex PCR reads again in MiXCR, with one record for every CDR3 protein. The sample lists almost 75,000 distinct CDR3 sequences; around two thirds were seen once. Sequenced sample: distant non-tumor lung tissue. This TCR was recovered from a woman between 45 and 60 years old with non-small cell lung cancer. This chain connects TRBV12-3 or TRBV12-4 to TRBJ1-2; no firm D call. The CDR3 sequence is CASSSRDGYTF. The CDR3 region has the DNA TGTGCCAGCAGTTCAAGGGATGGCTACACCTTC.